The source of this T cell receptor (beta chain) is a study of blood T cell repertoires in COVID-19. Study information: From T cells, B-cell-depleted T cells, or PBMCs came the material, which was cDNA or gDNA.

Libraries were prepared by immunoSEQ multiplex PCR; TCRdb keeps only in-frame clonotypes and omits some of them. The top ten clones hold approximately 7% of a sample with under 300,000 clones, more than 75% of them seen once. From germline, CDR1 is SGHDT and CDR2 YYEEEE. V was trimmed by 0 bases and J by 1 base, leaving 5 bases between them. The CDR3 has 14 residues. This sequence was found in a woman between 65 and 79 years old with active or convalescent COVID-19. The sample taken for sequencing was peripheral blood. This rearrangement joins TRBV5-6 to TRBJ1-5; D ambiguous. The CDR3 DNA sequence: TGTGCCAGCAGCTTGGCGTCGAGCAATCAGCCCCAGCATTTT. It specifies CASSLASSNQPQHF. The full variable domain, in which reference TRBV5-6 and TRBJ1-5 provide the parts outside the CDR3, is DAGVTQSPTHLIKTRGQQVTLRCSPKSGHDTVSWYQQALGQGPQFIFQYYEEEERQRGNFPDRFSGHQFPNYSSELNVNALLLGDSALYLCASSLASSNQPQHFGDGTRLSIL.